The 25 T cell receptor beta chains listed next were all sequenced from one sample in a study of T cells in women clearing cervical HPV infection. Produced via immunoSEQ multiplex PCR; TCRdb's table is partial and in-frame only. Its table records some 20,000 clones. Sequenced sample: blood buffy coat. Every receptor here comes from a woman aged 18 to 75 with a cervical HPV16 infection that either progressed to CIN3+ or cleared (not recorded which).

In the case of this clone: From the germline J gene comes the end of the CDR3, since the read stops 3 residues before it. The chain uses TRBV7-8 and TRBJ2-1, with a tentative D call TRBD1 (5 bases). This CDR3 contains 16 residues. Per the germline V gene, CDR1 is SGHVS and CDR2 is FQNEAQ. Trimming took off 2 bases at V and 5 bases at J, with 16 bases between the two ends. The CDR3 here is CASSLIALGADNEQFF. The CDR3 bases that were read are TGTGCCAGCAGCTTAATTGCCCTTGGGGCCGACAATGAG.

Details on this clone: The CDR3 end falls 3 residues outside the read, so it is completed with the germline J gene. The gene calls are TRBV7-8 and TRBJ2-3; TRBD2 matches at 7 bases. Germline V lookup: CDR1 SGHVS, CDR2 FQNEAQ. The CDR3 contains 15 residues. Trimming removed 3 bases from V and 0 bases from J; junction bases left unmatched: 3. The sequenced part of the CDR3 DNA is TGTGCCAGCAGCTTGGGGACTACTAGCACAGATACG. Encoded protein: CASSLGTTSTDT. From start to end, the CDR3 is CASSLGTTSTDTQYF.

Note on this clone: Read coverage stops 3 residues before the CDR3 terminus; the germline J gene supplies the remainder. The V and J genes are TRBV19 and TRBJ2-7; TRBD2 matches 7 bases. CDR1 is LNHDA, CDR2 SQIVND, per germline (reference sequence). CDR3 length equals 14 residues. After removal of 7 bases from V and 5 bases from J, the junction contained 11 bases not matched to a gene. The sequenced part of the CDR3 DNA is TGTGCCAGTACTGACGGTGCGGGAGTTAACGAG. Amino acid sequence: CASTDGAGVNE. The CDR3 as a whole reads CASTDGAGVNEQYF.

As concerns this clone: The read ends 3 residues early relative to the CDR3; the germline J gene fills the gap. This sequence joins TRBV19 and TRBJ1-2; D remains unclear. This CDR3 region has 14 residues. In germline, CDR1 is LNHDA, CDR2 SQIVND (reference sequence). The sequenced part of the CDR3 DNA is TGTGCCAGTAAAAGCGGATCAATTTCCAATGAA. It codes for CASKSGSISNE. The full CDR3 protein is CASKSGSISNEYTF.

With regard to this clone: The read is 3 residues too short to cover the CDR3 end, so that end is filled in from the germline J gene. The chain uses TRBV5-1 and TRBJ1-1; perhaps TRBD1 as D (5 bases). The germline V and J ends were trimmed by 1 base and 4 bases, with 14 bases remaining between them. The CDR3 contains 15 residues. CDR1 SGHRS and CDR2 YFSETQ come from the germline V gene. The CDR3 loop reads CASSLNTGGSTEAFF. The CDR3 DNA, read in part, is TGCGCCAGCAGCTTGAATACGGGGGGGAGCACTGAA.

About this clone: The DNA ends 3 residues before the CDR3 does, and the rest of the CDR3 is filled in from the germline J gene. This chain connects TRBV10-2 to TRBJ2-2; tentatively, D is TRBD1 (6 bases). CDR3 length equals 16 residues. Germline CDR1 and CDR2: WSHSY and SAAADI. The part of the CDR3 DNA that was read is TGCGCCAGCAGTGAGGCCAGGGGCATCGGTAATTCACCG. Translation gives CASSEARGIGNSP. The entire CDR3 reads CASSEARGIGNSPLFF.

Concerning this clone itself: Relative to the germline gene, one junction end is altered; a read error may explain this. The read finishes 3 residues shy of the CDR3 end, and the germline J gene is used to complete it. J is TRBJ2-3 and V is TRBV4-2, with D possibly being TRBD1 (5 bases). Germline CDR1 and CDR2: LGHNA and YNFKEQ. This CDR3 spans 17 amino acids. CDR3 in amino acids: CASSQDPVASRVETQYF. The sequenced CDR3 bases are TGCGCCAGCAGCCAAGATCCCGTAGCCTCCAGGGTAGAGACG.

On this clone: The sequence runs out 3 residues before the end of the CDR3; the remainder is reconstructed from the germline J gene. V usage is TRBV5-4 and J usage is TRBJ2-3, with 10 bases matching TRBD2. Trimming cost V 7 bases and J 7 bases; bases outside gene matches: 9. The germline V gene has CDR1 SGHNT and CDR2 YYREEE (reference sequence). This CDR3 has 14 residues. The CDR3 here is CASQTSGLPHTQYF. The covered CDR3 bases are TGTGCCAGCCAGACTAGCGGGCTTCCACATACG.

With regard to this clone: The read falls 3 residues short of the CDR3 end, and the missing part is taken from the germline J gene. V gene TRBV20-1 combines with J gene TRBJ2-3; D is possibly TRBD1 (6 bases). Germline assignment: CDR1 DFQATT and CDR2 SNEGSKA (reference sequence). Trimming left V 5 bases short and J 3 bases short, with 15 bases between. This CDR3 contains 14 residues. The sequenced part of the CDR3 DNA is TGCAGTGCTTATCAGGGGCCCCGTACAGATACG. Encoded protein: CSAYQGPRTDT. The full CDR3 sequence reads CSAYQGPRTDTQYF.

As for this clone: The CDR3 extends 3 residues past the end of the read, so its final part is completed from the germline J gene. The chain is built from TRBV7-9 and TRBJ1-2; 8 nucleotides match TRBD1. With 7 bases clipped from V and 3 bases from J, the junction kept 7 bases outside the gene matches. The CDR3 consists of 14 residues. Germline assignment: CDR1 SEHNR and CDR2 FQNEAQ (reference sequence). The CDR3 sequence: CASTLRGRDYGYTF. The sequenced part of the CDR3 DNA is TGTGCCAGCACCCTCAGGGGGCGAGACTATGGC.

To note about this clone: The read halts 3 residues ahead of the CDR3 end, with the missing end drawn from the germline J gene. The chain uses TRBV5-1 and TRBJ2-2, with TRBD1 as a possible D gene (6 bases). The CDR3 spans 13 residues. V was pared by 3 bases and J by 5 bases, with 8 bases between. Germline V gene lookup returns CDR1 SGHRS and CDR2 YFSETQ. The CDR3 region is CASSSRGTGELFF. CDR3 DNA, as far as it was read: TGCGCCAGCAGCTCGAGGGGGACCGGGGAG.

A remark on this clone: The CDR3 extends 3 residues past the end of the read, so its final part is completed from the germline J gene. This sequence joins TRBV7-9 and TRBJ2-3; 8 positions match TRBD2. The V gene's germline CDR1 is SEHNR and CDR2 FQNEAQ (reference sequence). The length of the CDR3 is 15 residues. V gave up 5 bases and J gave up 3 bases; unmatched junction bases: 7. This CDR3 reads CASSPSGSTTDTQYF. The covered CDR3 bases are TGTGCCAGCAGCCCAAGCGGGAGTACAACAGATACG.

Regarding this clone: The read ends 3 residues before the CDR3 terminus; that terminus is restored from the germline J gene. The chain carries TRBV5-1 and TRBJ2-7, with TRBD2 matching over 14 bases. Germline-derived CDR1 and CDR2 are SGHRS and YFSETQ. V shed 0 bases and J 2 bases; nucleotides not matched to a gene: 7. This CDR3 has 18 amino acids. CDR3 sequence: CASSLALGLAGAAYEQYF. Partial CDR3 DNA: TGCGCCAGCAGCTTGGCCTTGGGACTAGCGGGAGCTGCCTACGAG.

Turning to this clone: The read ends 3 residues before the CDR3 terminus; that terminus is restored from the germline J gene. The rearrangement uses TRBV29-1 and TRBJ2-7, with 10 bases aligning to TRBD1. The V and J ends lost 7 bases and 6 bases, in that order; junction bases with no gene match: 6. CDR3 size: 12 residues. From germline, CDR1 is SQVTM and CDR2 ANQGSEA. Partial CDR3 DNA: TGCAGCGCTGGACAGGGGGTTGGCGAG. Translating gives CSAGQGVGE. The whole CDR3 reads CSAGQGVGEQYF.

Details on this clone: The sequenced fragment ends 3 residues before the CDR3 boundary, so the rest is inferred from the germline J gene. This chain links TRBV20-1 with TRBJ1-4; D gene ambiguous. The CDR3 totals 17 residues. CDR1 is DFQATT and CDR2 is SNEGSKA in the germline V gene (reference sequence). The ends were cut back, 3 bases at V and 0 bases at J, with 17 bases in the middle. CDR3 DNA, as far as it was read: TGCAGTGCTAGTCAGCGCAACGGAATTGCAACTAATGAAAAA. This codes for CSASQRNGIATNEK. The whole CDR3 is CSASQRNGIATNEKLFF.

Incomplete CDR3 DNA: TGTGCAAGCGAGGACAGTAGCAATCAGCCC. As protein: CASEDSSNQP. Given in full, the CDR3 is CASEDSSNQPQHF. The genes are TRBV28 and TRBJ1-5; a possible D gene is TRBD1 (6 bases). With the read ending 3 residues before the CDR3 end, the germline J gene is used to fill in that end. CDR1 is MDHEN and CDR2 is SYDVKM in the germline V gene. The CDR3 spans 13 residues. Looking up the rest from reference TRBV28 and TRBJ1-5 gives the full variable domain: DVKVTQSSRYLVKRTGEKVFLECVQDMDHENMFWYRQDPGLGLRLIYFSYDVKMKEKGDIPEGYSVSREKKERFSLILESASTNQTSMYLCASEDSSNQPQHFGDGTRLSIL.

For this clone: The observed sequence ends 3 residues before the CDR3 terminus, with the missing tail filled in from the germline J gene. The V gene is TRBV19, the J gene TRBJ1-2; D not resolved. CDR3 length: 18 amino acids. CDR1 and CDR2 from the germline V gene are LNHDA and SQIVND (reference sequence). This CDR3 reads CASGLAGFGGGGTDTYTF. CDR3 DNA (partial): TGTGCCAGTGGGCTAGCGGGATTCGGAGGAGGCGGCACAGATACC.

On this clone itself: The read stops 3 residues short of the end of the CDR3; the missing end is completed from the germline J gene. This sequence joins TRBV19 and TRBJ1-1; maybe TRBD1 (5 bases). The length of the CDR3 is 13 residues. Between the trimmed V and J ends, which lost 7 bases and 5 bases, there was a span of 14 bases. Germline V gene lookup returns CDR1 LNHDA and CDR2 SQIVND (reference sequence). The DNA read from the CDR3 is TGTGCCAGTACCTCCAGGGTGAGGACTGAA. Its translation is CASTSRVRTE. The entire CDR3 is CASTSRVRTEAFF.

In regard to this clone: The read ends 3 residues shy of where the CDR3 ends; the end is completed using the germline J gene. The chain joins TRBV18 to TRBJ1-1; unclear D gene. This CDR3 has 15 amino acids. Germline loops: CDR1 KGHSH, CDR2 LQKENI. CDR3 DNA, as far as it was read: TGTGCCAGCTCGCCTACTAGCGGGAGGGCGGGCGAG. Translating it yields CASSPTSGRAGE. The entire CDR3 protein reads CASSPTSGRAGEAFF.

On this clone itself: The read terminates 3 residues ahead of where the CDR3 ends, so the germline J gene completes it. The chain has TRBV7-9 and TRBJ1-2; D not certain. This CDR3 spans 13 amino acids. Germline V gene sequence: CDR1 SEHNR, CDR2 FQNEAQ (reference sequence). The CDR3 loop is CASSRALYNDYTF. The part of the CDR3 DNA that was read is TGTGCCAGCAGCAGGGCGTTATACAATGAC.

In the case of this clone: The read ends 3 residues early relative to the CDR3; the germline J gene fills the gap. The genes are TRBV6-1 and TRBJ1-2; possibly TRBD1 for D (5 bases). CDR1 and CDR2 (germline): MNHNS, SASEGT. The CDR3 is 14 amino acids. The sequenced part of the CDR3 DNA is TGTGCCAGCAGTGATCGGAGGGGAGTCTACGAC. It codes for CASSDRRGVYD. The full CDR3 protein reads CASSDRRGVYDYTF.

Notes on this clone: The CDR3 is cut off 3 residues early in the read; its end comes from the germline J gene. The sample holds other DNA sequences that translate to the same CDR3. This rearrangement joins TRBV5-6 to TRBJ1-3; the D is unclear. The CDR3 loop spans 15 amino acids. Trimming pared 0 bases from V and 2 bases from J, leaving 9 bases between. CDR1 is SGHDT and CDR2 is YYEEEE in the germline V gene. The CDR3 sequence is CASSLEGSAGNTIYF. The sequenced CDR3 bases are TGTGCCAGCAGCTTGGAAGGGTCTGCTGGAAACACC.

Partial CDR3 DNA: TGTGCCAGCAGCCGGACAGGGTTTAATGAAAAA. Translated: CASSRTGFNEK. The whole CDR3 protein is CASSRTGFNEKLFF. The chain carries TRBV14 and TRBJ1-4, with TRBD1 matching over 8 bases. Read coverage stops 3 residues before the CDR3 terminus; the germline J gene supplies the remainder. Germline CDR1 reads SGHDN; CDR2 reads FVKESK. This CDR3 region has 14 residues. V dropped 4 bases and J dropped 4; count of bases not matched to a gene: 2.

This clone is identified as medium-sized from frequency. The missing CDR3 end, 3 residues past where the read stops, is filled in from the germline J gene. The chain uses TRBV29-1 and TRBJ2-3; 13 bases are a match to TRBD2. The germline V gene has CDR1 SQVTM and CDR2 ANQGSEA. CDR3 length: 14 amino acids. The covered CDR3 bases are TGCAGCGGACAAACCGGGACTAGCGGGAACTCG. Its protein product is CSGQTGTSGNS. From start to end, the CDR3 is CSGQTGTSGNSQYF.

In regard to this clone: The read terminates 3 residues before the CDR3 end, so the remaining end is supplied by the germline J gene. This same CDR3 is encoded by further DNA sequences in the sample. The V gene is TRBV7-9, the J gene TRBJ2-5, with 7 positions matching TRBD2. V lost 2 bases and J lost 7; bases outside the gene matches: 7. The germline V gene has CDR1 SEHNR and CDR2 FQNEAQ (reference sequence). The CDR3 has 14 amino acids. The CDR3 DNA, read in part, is TGTGCCAGCAGCTTATCTAGCGGTCGGGGGACC. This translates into CASSLSSGRGT. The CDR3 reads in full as CASSLSSGRGTQYF.